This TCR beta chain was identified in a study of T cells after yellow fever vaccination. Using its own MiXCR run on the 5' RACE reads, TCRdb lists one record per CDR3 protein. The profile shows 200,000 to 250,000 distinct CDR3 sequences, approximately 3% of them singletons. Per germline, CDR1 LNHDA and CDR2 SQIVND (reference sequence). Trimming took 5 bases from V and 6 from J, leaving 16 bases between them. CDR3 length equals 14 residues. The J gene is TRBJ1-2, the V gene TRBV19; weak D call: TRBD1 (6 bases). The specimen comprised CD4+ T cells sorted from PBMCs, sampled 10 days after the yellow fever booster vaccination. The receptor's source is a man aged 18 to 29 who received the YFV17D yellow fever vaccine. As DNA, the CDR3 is TGTGCCAGTAGTTCGCAGGGGCCTAAGGATGGCTACACCTTC. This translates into CASSSQGPKDGYTF.